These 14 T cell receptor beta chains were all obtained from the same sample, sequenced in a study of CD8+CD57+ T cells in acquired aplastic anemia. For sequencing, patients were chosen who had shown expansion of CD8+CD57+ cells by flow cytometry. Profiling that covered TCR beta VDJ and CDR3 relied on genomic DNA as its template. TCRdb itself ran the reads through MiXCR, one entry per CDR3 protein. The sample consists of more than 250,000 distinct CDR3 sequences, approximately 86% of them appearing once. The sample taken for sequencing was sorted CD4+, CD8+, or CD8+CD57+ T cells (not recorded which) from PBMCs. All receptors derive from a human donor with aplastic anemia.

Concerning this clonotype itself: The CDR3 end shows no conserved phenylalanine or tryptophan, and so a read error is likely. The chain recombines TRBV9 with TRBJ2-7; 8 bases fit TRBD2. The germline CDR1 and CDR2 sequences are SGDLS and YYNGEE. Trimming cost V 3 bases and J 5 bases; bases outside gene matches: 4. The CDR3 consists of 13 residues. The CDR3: CASSASLADEQYL. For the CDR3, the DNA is TGTGCCAGCAGCGCATCACTAGCGGACGAGCAGTACTTA.

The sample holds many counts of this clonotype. CDR3 residues: CASSRQSMNTEAFF. In DNA, the CDR3 is TGTGCCAGCAGTCGACAGTCCATGAACACTGAAGCTTTCTTT. This rearrangement joins TRBV12-3 or TRBV12-4 to TRBJ1-1, with D possibly being TRBD1 (5 bases). Trimming shortened V by 5 bases and J by 0 bases, and 10 bases separated the two germline ends. CDR3 size: 14 residues.

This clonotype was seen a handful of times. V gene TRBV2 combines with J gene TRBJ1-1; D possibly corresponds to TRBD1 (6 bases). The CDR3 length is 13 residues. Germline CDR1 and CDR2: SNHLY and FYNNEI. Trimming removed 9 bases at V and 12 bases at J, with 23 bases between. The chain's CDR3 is CASGDGGTDTPFF. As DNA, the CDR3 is TGTGCCAGTGGGGACGGGGGCACCGATACGCCTTTCTTT.

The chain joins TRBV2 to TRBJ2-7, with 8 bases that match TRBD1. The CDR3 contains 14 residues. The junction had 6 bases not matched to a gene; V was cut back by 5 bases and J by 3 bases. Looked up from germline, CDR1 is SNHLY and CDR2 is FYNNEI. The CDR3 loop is CASSSVDRDYEQYF. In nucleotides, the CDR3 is TGTGCCAGCAGTTCAGTGGACAGGGACTACGAGCAGTACTTC. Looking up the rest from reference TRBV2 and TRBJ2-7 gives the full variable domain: EPEVTQTPSHQVTQMGQEVILRCVPISNHLYFYWYRQILGQKVEFLVSFYNNEISEKSEIFDDQFSVERPDGSNFTLKIRSTKLEDSAMYFCASSSVDRDYEQYFGPGTRLTVT.

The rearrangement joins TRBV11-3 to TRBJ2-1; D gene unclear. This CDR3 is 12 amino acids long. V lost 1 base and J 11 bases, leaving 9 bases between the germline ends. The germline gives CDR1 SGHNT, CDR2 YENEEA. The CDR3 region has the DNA TGTGCCAGCAGCTTAGGTTTGAACCAGCAGTTCTTC. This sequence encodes CASSLGLNQQFF.

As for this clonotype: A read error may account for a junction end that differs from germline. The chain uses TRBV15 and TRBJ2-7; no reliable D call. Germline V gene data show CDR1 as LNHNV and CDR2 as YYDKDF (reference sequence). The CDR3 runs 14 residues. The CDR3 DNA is TGTGCCAGCAGCAACGTCCACGAGCAATACACCCAGTACTTC. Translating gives CASSNVHEQYTQYF.

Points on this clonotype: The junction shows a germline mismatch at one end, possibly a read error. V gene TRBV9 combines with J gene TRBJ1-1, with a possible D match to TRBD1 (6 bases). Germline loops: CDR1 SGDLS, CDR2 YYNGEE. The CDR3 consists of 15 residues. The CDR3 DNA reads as TGTGCCAGCAGCTTAGGACTAACAGGGAACTCTGAAGCTTTCTTT. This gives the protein CASSLGLTGNSEAFF.

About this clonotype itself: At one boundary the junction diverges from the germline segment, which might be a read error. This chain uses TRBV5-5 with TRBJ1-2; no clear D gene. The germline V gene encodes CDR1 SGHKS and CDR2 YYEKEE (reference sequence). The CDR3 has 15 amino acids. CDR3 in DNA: TGCGCCAGCAGCCAACCGACCGGCGCCGACTATGGCTACACCTTC. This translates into CASSQPTGADYGYTF.

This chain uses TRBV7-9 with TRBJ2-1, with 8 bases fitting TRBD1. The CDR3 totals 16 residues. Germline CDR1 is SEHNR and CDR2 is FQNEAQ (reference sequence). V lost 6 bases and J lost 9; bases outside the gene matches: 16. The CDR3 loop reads CASRTPGQANLAEQFF. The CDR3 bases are TGTGCCAGCAGGACACCGGGACAGGCGAACCTGGCTGAGCAGTTCTTC.

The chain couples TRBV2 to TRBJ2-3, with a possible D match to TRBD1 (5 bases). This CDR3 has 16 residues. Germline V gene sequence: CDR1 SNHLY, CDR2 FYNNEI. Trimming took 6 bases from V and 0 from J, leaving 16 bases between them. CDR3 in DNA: TGTGCCAGCAGCGGTAATAACAGGTCAAGCACAGATACGCAGTATTTT. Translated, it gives CASSGNNRSSTDTQYF.

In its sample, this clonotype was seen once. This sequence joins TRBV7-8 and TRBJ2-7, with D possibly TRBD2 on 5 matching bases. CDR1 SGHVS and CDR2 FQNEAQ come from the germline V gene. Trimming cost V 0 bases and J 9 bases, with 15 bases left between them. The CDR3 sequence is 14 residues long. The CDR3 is CASSLAGVPYTQYF. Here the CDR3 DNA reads TGTGCCAGCAGCTTAGCGGGAGTACCCTACACGCAGTACTTC.

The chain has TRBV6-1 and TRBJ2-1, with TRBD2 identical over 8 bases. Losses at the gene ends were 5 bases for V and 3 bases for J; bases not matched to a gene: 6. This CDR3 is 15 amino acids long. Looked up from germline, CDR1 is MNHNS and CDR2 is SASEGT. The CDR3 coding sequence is TGTGCCAGCAGTCCGACCGGGACTAGCTACAATGAGCAGTTCTTC. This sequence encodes CASSPTGTSYNEQFF.

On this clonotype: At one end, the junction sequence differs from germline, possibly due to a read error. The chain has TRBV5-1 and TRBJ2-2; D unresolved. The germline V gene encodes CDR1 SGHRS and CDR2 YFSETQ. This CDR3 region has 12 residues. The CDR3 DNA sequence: TGTGCCAGCAGCTTAGTGCCCGCGGCGCAGTTTTTT. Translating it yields CASSLVPAAQFF.

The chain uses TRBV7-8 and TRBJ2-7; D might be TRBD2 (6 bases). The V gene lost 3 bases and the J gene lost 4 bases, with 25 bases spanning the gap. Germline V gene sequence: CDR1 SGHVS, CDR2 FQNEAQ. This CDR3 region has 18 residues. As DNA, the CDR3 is TGTGCCAGCAGCTTTGAGGGAGGTCGCACTACGCTGTATTACGAGCAGTACGTC. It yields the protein CASSFEGGRTTLYYEQYV.